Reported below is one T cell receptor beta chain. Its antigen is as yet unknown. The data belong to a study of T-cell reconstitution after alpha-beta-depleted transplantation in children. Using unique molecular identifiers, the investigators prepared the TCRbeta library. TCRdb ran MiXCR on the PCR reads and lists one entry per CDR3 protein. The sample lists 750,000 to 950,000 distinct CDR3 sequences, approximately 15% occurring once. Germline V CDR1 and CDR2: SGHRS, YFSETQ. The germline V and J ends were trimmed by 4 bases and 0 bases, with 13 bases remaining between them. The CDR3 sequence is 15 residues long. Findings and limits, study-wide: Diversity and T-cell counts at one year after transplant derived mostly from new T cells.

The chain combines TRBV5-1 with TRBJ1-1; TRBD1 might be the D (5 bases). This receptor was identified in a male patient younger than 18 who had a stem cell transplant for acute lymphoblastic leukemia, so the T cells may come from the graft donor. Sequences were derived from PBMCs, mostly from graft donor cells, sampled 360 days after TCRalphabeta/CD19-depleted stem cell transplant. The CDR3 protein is CASSPLGGVNTEAFF. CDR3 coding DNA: TGCGCCAGCAGCCCCCTGGGAGGGGTGAACACTGAAGCTTTCTTT.